This T cell receptor beta chain was recovered during a study of T-cell memory formation after mild COVID-19. This clonotype was detected many times. TCRdb passed the 5' RACE reads through MiXCR, listing each CDR3 protein once. In the table there are about half a million distinct CDR3 sequences, 15% to 20% of which are singletons. This sequence originates from an adult woman who had mild COVID-19 (a few samples of this study predate the infection). Cell type and time point are not known. The sequencing input was PBMCs or a T cell subset sorted from them (not recorded which).

The CDR3 loop reads CASSLTLAGVENTQYF. Written as DNA, the CDR3 is TGTGCCAGCAGCTTAACGCTAGCGGGAGTGGAGAATACGCAGTATTTT. The rearrangement links TRBV7-3 to TRBJ2-3; TRBD2 agrees at 10 bases. Looked up from germline, CDR1 is SGHTA and CDR2 is FQGTGA. The CDR3 has 16 residues. Trimming removed 0 bases from V and 7 bases from J; junction bases left unmatched: 7. Filled out from reference TRBV7-3 and TRBJ2-3, the complete variable domain reads GAGVSQTPSNKVTEKGKYVELRCDPISGHTALYWYRQSLGQGPEFLIYFQGTGAADDSGLPNDRFFAVRPEGSVSTLKIQRTERGDSAVYLCASSLTLAGVENTQYFGPGTRLTVL.